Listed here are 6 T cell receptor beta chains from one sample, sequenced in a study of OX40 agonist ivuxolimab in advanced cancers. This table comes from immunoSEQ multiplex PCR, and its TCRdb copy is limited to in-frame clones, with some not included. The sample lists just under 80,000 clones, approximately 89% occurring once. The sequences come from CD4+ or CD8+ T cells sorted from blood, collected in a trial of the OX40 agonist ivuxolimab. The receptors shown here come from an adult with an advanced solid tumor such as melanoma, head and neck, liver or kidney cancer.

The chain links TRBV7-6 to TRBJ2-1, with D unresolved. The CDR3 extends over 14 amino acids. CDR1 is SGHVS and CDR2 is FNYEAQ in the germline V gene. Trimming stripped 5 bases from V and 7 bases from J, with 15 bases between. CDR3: CASSAVNLGNEQFF. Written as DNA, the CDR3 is TGTGCCAGCAGCGCAGTCAATTTAGGAAATGAGCAGTTCTTC.

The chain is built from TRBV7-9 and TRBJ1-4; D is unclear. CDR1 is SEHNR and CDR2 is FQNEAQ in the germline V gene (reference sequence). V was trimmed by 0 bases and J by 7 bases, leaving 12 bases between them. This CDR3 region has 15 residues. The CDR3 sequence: CASSLAAGVSEKLFF. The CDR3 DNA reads TGTGCCAGCAGCTTAGCGGCAGGCGTGAGTGAAAAACTGTTTTTT.

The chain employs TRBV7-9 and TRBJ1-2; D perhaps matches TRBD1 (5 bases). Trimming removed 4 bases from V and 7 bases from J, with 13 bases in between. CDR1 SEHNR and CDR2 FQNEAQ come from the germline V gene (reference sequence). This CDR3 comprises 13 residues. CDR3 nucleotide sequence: TGTGCCAGCAGCTCAAGTGGGACGACTGGCTACACCTTC. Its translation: CASSSSGTTGYTF.

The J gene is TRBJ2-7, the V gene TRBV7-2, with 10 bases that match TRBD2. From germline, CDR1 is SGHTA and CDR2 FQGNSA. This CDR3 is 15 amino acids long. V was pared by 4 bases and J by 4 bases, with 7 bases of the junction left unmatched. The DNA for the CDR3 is TGTGCCAGCAGCTCAGCGGGAGGGCCCCAATACGAGCAGTACTTC. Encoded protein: CASSSAGGPQYEQYF.

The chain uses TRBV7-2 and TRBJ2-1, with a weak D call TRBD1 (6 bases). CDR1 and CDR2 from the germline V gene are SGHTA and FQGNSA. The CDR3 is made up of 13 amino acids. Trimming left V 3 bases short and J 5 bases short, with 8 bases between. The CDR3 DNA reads TGTGCCAGCAGCTTTTCAGGGGACAATGAGCAGTTCTTC. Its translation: CASSFSGDNEQFF.

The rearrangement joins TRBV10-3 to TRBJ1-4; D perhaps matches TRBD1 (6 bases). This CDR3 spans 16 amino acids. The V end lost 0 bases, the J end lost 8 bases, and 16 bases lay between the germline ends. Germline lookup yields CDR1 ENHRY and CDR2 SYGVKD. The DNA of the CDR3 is TGTGCCATCAGTGAGTCGGGGGCCCCCGGACGCGAAAAACTGTTTTTT. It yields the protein CAISESGAPGREKLFF.